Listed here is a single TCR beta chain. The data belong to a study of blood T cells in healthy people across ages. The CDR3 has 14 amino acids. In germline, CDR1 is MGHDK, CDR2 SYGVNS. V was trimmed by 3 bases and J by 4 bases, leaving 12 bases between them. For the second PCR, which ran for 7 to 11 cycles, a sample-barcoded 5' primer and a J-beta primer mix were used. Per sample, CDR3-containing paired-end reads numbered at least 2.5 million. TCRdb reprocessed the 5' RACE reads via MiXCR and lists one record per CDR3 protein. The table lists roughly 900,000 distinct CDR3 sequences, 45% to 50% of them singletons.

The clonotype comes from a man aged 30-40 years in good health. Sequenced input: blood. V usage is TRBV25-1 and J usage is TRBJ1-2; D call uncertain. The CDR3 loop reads CASSDFGSSYGYTF. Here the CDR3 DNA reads TGTGCCAGCAGTGATTTCGGCTCATCCTATGGCTACACCTTC.